The present T cell receptor beta chain was sequenced within a study of cytomegalovirus exposure and HLA in healthy donors. Study-level points and caveats: The authors listed roughly 150 TCR beta chains as cytomegalovirus-associated. Under in vitro conditions, three CMV-associated chains were confirmed as specific for CMV antigens.

V lost 5 bases to trimming and J lost 9 bases, with 12 bases between them. This CDR3 contains 13 residues. Germline CDR1 is SGHRS and CDR2 is YFSETQ. From the approximately 120-subject validation cohort, which was separate from the roughly 690-subject first cohort, the donors were drawn. Profiled with immunoSEQ multiplex PCR; TCRdb holds only in-frame clones, not every one. The profile shows 150,000 to 200,000 clones, 81% of them singletons. This clone showed up just a few times. Its specificity is unknown. This TCR came from a woman in her 30s in good health and CMV-seronegative. The rearrangement uses TRBV5-1 and TRBJ1-6; no clear D. The sample comprised PBMCs. In DNA form, the CDR3 reads TGCGCCAGCAGAGCCGAACGGGGTTCACCCCTCCACTTT. Protein sequence: CASRAERGSPLHF.